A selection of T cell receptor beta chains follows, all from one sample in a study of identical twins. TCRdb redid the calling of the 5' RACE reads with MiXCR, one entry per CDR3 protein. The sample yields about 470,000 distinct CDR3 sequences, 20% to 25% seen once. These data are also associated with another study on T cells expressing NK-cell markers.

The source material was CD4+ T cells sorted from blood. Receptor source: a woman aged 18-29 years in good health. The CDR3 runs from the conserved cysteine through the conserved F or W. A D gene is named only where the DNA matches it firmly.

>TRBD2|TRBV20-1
CCARDASGGGSYNEQFF
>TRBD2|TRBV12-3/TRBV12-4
CASSFPPLSGGAGWKNEQFF
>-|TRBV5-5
CASSQGPDVGIQPQHF
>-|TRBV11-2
CASSPRLGTENNSPLHF
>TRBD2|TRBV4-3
CASSQRTSAQETQYF
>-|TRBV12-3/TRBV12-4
CASSLALNPFYGYTF
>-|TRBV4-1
CASSQEENRGTDTQYF
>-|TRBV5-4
CASSLSLQTQYF
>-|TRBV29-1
CSVKSSYNEQFF
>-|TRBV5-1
CASGGTGNTGELFF
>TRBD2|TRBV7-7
CASSLHGGSNEQFF
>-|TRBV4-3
CASSSQGGAGTDTQYF
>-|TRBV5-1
CASSLDRGSYGYTF
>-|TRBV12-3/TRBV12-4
CASSLFQGNYNEQFF
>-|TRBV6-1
CASRERLVSSGELFF
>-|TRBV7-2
CASSSPGHRRTNTEAFF
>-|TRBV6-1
CASTRGGSYEQYF
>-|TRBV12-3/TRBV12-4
CASSFFKGVPQQYF
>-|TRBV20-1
CSARDLGEVSIFEAFF
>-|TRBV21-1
CASSTTRCRGNTGELFF
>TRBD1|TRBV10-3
CAVRDRGQADTEAFF
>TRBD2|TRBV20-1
CSAIRGDQETQYF
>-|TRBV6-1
CASSIDSDTEAFF
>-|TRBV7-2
CASSSGGPTNTGELFF
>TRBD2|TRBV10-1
CASGTGTSSAEQFF
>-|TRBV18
CASSPTRVQNQPQHF
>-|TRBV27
CASRAGAETQYF
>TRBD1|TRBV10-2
CASSGDRGYEQYF
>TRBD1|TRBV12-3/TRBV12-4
CASSLGRGQGGTGELFF
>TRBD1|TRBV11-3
CASSFQQGALNTEAFF
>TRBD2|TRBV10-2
CASGGLAGGPLEQYF
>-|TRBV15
CATSRGPGAKGANVLTF
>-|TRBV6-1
CASRAGPRQSYGYTF
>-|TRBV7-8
CASSLVLGSTEAFF
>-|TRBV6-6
CASVALTGYEQYF
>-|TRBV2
CASSDFGSRAFF
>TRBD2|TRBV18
CASSPKRESGFGEQFF
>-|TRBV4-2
CASSPRASSGTGELFF
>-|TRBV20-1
CSAGRDREPQHF
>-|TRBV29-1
CSVEEKMNTEAFF
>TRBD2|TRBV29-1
CSVLTLAGDYNEQFF